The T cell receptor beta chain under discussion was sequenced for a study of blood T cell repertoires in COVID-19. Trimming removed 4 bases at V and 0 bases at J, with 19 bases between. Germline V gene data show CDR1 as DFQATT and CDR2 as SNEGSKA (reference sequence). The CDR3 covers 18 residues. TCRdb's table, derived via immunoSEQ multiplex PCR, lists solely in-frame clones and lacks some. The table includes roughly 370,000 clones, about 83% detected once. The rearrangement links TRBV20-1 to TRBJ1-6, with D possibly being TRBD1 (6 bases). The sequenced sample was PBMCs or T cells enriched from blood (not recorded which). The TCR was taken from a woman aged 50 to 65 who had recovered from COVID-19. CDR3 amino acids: CSANDPGGASSYNSPLHF. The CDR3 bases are TGCAGTGCTAATGATCCGGGGGGGGCGAGCTCCTATAATTCACCCCTCCACTTT.